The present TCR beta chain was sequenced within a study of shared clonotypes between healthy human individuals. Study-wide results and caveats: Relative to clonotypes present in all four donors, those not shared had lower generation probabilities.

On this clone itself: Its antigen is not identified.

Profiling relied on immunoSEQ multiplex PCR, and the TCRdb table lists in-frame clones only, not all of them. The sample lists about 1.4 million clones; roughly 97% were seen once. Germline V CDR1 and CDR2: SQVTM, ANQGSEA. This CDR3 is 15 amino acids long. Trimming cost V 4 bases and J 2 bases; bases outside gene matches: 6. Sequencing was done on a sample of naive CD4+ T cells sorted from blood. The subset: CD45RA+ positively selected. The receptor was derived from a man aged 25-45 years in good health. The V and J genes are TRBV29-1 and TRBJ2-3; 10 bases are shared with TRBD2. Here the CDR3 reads CSVGLAGATTDTQYF. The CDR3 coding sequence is TGCAGCGTTGGGCTAGCGGGAGCCACCACAGATACGCAGTATTTT.